This TCR beta chain stems from a study of type 1 regulatory T cells. Overall study context: This in vitro CD4 product, T-allo10, is enriched for Tr1 cells and alloantigen-specific.

TCRdb processed the reads anew with MiXCR; each CDR3 protein has one entry. Of about 71,000 distinct CDR3 sequences listed, around 20% are singletons. Study observations and caveats: Type 1 regulatory T cells had a more restricted TCR repertoire than non-type 1 regulatory T cells.

This clonotype was picked up a small number of times. The antigen remains undetermined. Sequencing used cultured type 1 regulatory T (Tr1) cells, either the whole culture or a sorted fraction (not recorded which). The TCR sequence derives from a human donor in good health.

In DNA, the CDR3 is TGTGCCAGCAGCCCTTTGGGGGGTGGTTCACCCCTCCACTTT. It encodes CASSPLGGGSPLHF. The chain links TRBV7-2 to TRBJ1-6, with D possibly TRBD1 on 5 matching bases. Trimming left V 5 bases short and J 9 bases short, with 14 bases between. The V gene's germline CDR1 is SGHTA and CDR2 FQGNSA. The CDR3 extends over 14 amino acids.